This TCR beta chain was retrieved from a study of blood T cell repertoires in COVID-19. Study-level information: Material from acute and convalescent COVID-19 was sourced from the United States, Italy and Spain.

For recovered donors of Cohort 3, there were two negative PCRs, clearance, or symptom resolution. The table came from immunoSEQ multiplex PCR; TCRdb's copy has only in-frame clones and leaves some out. The sample lists around 250,000 clones, around 88% seen once, with approximately 4.1% in the top ten. The CDR3 is 14 residues long. V lost 3 bases and J lost 3; bases outside the gene matches: 5. CDR1 MDHEN and CDR2 SYDVKM come from the germline V gene. The receptor comes from a woman aged 30 to 39 who had recovered from COVID-19. V and J are TRBV28 and TRBJ2-7, with TRBD1 identical over 7 bases. Specimen: PBMCs or T cells enriched from blood (not recorded which). The CDR3 sequence is CASSFLGQSYEQYF. Here the CDR3 DNA reads TGTGCCAGCAGTTTTTTGGGACAGAGCTACGAGCAGTACTTC. Together with reference TRBV28 and TRBJ2-7, the CDR3 gives the full variable domain: DVKVTQSSRYLVKRTGEKVFLECVQDMDHENMFWYRQDPGLGLRLIYFSYDVKMKEKGDIPEGYSVSREKKERFSLILESASTNQTSMYLCASSFLGQSYEQYFGPGTRLTVT.